Below, 9 T cell receptor beta chains from the same sample are listed, as sequenced in a study of control samples from healthy donors and cancer patients (TCRdb year 2020). The library relied on the immunoSEQ multiplex PCR assay. This is the immuneACCESS table as TCRdb keeps it, with only in-frame sequences that have V and J called. A part of the clones is gone; compared with another copy, unresolved V genes explain less than half, and the rest is unexplained. In this sample the table shows over 85,000 clones, around 84% of which occur a single time. 30% to 40% of the sample is held by the ten biggest clonotypes. The sample consisted of PBMCs. These receptor sequences come from an older man with lung cancer.

This clone was seen just once. The chain has TRBV7-9 and TRBJ1-2; D is possibly TRBD1 (5 bases). V lost 5 bases and J lost 7, with 11 bases in between. The CDR3 spans 12 residues. Germline V gene data show CDR1 as SEHNR and CDR2 as FQNEAQ (reference sequence). CDR3 region: CASSRTGGGYTF. The CDR3 DNA sequence: TGTGCCAGCAGCCGTACTGGGGGTGGCTACACCTTC.

This sequence joins TRBV4-1 and TRBJ2-7; D is possibly TRBD1 or TRBD2 (6 bases each). The CDR3 is made up of 15 amino acids. V gave up 2 bases and J gave up 4 bases, with 15 bases separating them. Germline V gene data show CDR1 as MGHRA and CDR2 as YSYEKL. CDR3 DNA: TGCGCCAGCAGCCAACCCGGGACACGGGGGTACGAGCAGTACTTC. Its protein is CASSQPGTRGYEQYF.

The CDR3 sequence: CSVRRRPIQETQYF. The CDR3 bases are TGCAGCGTCCGTCGGAGACCGATCCAAGAGACCCAGTACTTC. This chain joins TRBV29-1 and TRBJ2-5; the D is unclear. Trimming took off 6 bases at V and 1 base at J, with 15 bases between the two ends. This CDR3 region has 14 residues. Germline assignment: CDR1 SQVTM and CDR2 ANQGSEA.

The genes are TRBV5-6 and TRBJ2-3, with D perhaps TRBD2 (5 bases). V gave up 4 bases and J gave up 6 bases, with 12 bases separating them. The V gene's germline CDR1 is SGHDT and CDR2 YYEEEE. The CDR3 sequence is 13 residues long. The CDR3: CASSPGNPDTQYF. As DNA, the CDR3 is TGTGCCAGCAGCCCCGGGAACCCGGATACGCAGTATTTT.

Regarding this clone: This specimen includes other DNA sequences encoding the same CDR3. The chain has TRBV18 and TRBJ1-1; TRBD1 might be the D (6 bases). Trimming pared 3 bases from V and 3 bases from J, leaving 8 bases between. Germline V lookup: CDR1 KGHSH, CDR2 LQKENI. The CDR3 is made up of 13 amino acids. CDR3 nucleotide sequence: TGTGCCAGCTCACCGTCAGGGGACACTGAAGCTTTCTTT. Translated, it gives CASSPSGDTEAFF.

V and J are TRBV7-9 and TRBJ2-4; a weak D match, TRBD1 (6 bases). The CDR3 totals 18 residues. The V gene lost 3 bases and the J gene lost 1 base, with 19 bases spanning the gap. CDR1 SEHNR and CDR2 FQNEAQ come from the germline V gene (reference sequence). CDR3 nucleotides: TGTGCCAGCAGCTTGCCCTCTGGGGGCCTTGGGGCCAAAAACATTCAGTACTTC. Translated: CASSLPSGGLGAKNIQYF.

The chain uses TRBV14 and TRBJ1-2; no definite D call. CDR1 is SGHDN and CDR2 is FVKESK in the germline V gene. Trimming stripped 5 bases from V and 8 bases from J, with 21 bases between. This CDR3 spans 15 amino acids. The CDR3: CASSAAARASLGYTF. As DNA, the CDR3 is TGTGCCAGCAGCGCAGCGGCCAGAGCTTCCCTCGGCTACACCTTC.

The chain employs TRBV30 and TRBJ2-7; D not resolved. CDR3 length: 11 amino acids. Germline V gene sequence: CDR1 GTSNPN, CDR2 SVGIG (reference sequence). The germline V and J ends were trimmed by 5 bases and 2 bases, with 7 bases remaining between them. The CDR3 bases are TGTGCCTGGGCCGACACCTACGAGCAGTACTTC. This sequence encodes CAWADTYEQYF.

The rearrangement joins TRBV18 to TRBJ1-3; D not certain. Germline loops: CDR1 KGHSH, CDR2 LQKENI. Deletions cut 2 bases from V and 8 bases from J, with 4 bases between. This CDR3 is 11 amino acids long. The CDR3 DNA is TGTGCCAGCTCACCAGTGGACACCATATATTTT. This codes for CASSPVDTIYF.